The following is a T cell receptor beta chain sequence with its context. The data are from a study of T cell changes during pregnancy in multiple sclerosis. The CDR3 runs to 15 residues. The V and J ends lost 6 bases and 6 bases, in that order; junction bases with no gene match: 8. The germline gives CDR1 SNHLY, CDR2 FYNNEI. The protocol was immunoSEQ multiplex PCR, while the TCRdb copy is restricted to in-frame clones and leaves out a portion. The sample shows 37,000 or so clones, over 90% of them seen only once. The source is a female donor with multiple sclerosis, enrolled in a pregnancy study. Sequenced material: CD4+ T cells from peripheral blood mononuclear cells, taken in the second trimester of pregnancy. J is TRBJ2-1 and V is TRBV2, with TRBD2 matching 10 bases. CDR3 sequence (DNA): TGTGCCAGCAGGCCGCTAGCGGGGGACCTCAATGAGCAGTTCTTC. Translation: CASRPLAGDLNEQFF.